Presented here are 6 T cell receptor beta chains from one specimen sequenced in a study of neurological immune-mediated disorders (dated by TCRdb to about 2019). Libraries were made using 5' RACE. Sequenced using an Illumina HiSeq 2500. TCRdb passed the public sequencing reads through fastp at Q25 and MiXCR, retaining productive beta sequences. Every entry covers one CDR3 protein and lists the most common genes and DNA from its rows. This sample lists roughly 39,000 distinct CDR3 sequences; 4% to 5.5% were detected once. 9% to 10% of the sample is in the top ten clones. The material sequenced was CD4+ T cells from blood. These receptors were collected from a man between 18 and 29 years old in good health.

This clonotype was seen ten or more times. The chain carries TRBV27 and TRBJ1-5; D remains ambiguous. Germline lookup yields CDR1 MNHEY and CDR2 SMNVEV (reference sequence). V was cut by 1 base and J by 7 bases, with 11 bases left in between. This CDR3 has 14 amino acids. CDR3 DNA sequence: TGTGCCAGCAGTTTATTCCAGGCAGACCAGCCCCAGCATTTT. Amino acid sequence: CASSLFQADQPQHF.

This clonotype was recorded at least ten times. The CDR3 loop is CASSQTGGQSGYTF. CDR3 DNA: TGTGCCAGCAGCCAGACGGGGGGGCAGAGTGGCTACACCTTC. The chain couples TRBV3-1 to TRBJ1-2, with D possibly being TRBD1 (6 bases). The CDR3 extends over 14 amino acids. Per germline, CDR1 LGHDT and CDR2 YNNKEL (reference sequence). Trimming took 3 bases from V and 7 from J, leaving 15 bases between them.

This clonotype occurred many times. This rearrangement joins TRBV6-4 to TRBJ2-1; D call uncertain. Germline CDR1 and CDR2: MRHNA and SNTAGT. This CDR3 has 13 amino acids. V was cut by 4 bases and J by 9 bases, with 13 bases left in between. CDR3 region: CASSGEIGSEQFF. CDR3 coding DNA: TGTGCCAGCAGTGGGGAAATTGGCAGTGAGCAGTTCTTC.

This clonotype was seen ten or more times. This rearrangement joins TRBV6-1 to TRBJ1-5; the match to TRBD1 covers 9 bases. There are 16 residues in the CDR3. Germline V gives CDR1 MNHNS, CDR2 SASEGT. J lost 3 bases, V lost 0 bases, and 3 bases had no gene match. Here the CDR3 DNA reads TGTGCCAGCAGTGAAGCGGGACAGGGCCTCAATCAGCCCCAGCATTTT. Protein product: CASSEAGQGLNQPQHF.

This clonotype showed up many times. The chain recombines TRBV5-8 with TRBJ1-2; D not resolved. Trimming removed 5 bases from V and 4 bases from J, with 9 bases in between. There are 12 residues in the CDR3. From germline, CDR1 is SGHTS and CDR2 YDEGEE. CDR3 residues: CASSSRGYGYTF. CDR3 DNA: TGTGCCAGCAGTTCCCGGGGCTATGGCTACACCTTC. Using reference TRBV5-8 and TRBJ1-2 for the parts outside the CDR3, the full variable domain is EAGVTQSPTHLIKTRGQQATLRCSPISGHTSVYWYQQALGLGLQFLLWYDEGEERNRGNFPPRFSGRQFPNYSSELNVNALELEDSALYLCASSSRGYGYTFGSGTRLTVV.

This clonotype was counted many times. The J gene is TRBJ2-1, the V gene TRBV3-1; D possibly corresponds to TRBD2 (5 bases). From germline, CDR1 is LGHDT and CDR2 YNNKEL (reference sequence). V was trimmed by 1 base and J by 3 bases, leaving 7 bases between them. The CDR3 has 14 residues. The CDR3 loop reads CASSQVRDYNEQFF. The CDR3 DNA follows: TGTGCCAGCAGCCAAGTCCGGGACTACAATGAGCAGTTCTTC.